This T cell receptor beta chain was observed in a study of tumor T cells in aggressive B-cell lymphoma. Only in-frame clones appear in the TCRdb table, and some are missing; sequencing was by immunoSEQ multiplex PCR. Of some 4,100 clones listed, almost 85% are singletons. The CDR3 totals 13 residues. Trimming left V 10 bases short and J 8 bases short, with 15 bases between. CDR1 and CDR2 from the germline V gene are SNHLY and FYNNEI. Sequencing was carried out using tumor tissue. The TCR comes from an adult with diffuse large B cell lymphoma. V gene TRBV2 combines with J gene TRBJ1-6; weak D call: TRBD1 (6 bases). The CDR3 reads CANPGTRDSPLHF. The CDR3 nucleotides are TGTGCCAACCCCGGGACACGGGATTCACCCCTCCACTTT.